This TCR beta chain was retrieved from a study of T cells in Graves' hyperthyroidism and ophthalmopathy. Findings and caveats of the study: Among thyroid clonotypes expanded above 0.001, most also appeared in blood.

This clonotype came up a few times. What it binds is not known. Template material for amplifying TCR beta CDR3 regions consisted of RNA transcripts. The HTBI set primed first-round TCR CDR3 RT-PCR. TCRdb redid the calling of the multiplex PCR reads with MiXCR, one entry per CDR3 protein. The sample holds under 450,000 distinct CDR3 sequences; around a sixth are singletons and the top ten take roughly 14%. Germline lookup yields CDR1 DFQATT and CDR2 SNEGSKA (reference sequence). The CDR3 has 14 amino acids. After removal of 5 bases from V and 2 bases from J, the junction contained 6 bases not matched to a gene.

The receptor comes from a woman aged 18 to 35 with Graves' hyperthyroidism. The genes are TRBV20-1 and TRBJ1-5, with TRBD1 matching over 7 bases. The specimen was blood. CDR3 sequence: CSAPTGLGNQPQHF. The CDR3 bases are TGCAGTGCTCCGACAGGGTTGGGCAATCAGCCCCAGCATTTT.